The entry that follows covers one T cell receptor (beta chain) sequence. The data derive from a study of control samples from healthy donors and cancer patients. Profiling relied on immunoSEQ multiplex PCR, and the TCRdb table lists in-frame clones only, not all of them. The sample has 180,000 or so clones, 90% to 95% seen once. Germline V CDR1 and CDR2: MNHEY, SVGEGT. The junction had 4 bases not matched to a gene; V was cut back by 0 bases and J by 0 bases. The CDR3 runs to 17 residues. This receptor was taken from a woman under 40 in good health. Source material: blood. This chain links TRBV6-2 or TRBV6-3 with TRBJ2-1, with 8 bases aligning to TRBD1. In DNA form, the CDR3 reads TGTGCCAGCAGTTACTCGTGGGACAGGAGCTCCTACAATGAGCAGTTCTTC. It encodes CASSYSWDRSSYNEQFF.